A single sample is the source of the 8 T cell receptor beta chains below, sequenced in a study of shared clonotypes between healthy human individuals. Assay: immunoSEQ multiplex PCR; the TCRdb copy retains only in-frame clones and omits some. The table records around 1 million clones, about 80% of them present only once. Sequencing was carried out using memory CD4+ T cells sorted from blood. Subset reported: CD45RA-negative fraction. The receptors derive from a man between 18 and 29 years old in good health.

This clone is a singleton in its sample. This chain joins TRBV11-2 and TRBJ2-1, with D perhaps being TRBD1 or TRBD2 (6 bases each). Trimming took 5 bases from V and 9 from J, leaving 14 bases between them. From germline, CDR1 is SGHAT and CDR2 FQNNGV. This CDR3 is built from 13 residues. The CDR3 bases are TGTGCCAGCAGCCCGGAGGGGGAAGGTGAGCAGTTCTTC. Translation: CASSPEGEGEQFF.

CDR3 in DNA: TGTGCCAGTACCGATGGAGGGGGCAAAGGCAATCAGCCCCAGCATTTT. This codes for CASTDGGGKGNQPQHF. The J gene is TRBJ1-5, the V gene TRBV19, with 7 bases aligning to TRBD1. CDR3 length: 16 amino acids. Germline V CDR1 and CDR2: LNHDA, SQIVND (reference sequence). V gave up 7 bases and J gave up 2 bases; unmatched junction bases: 11.

V is TRBV29-1 and J is TRBJ2-4; a weak D match, TRBD1 (6 bases). V lost 7 bases and J 5 bases, leaving 15 bases between the germline ends. CDR3 length: 13 amino acids. Germline CDR1 and CDR2: SQVTM and ANQGSEA. The CDR3 DNA sequence: TGCAGCGCCAGGGGACCGTCAGAAAACATTCAGTACTTC. This codes for CSARGPSENIQYF.

The gene calls are TRBV6-1 and TRBJ1-6, with 9 positions matching TRBD1. Germline V lookup: CDR1 MNHNS, CDR2 SASEGT. There are 18 residues in the CDR3. J lost 9 bases, V lost 2 bases, and 14 bases had no gene match. The CDR3: CASSEIPPGQGGRSPLHF. CDR3 bases: TGTGCCAGCAGTGAAATACCCCCGGGACAGGGTGGTCGTTCACCCCTCCACTTT.

This clone was observed once. This chain links TRBV5-1 with TRBJ2-1; D not certain. V was clipped by 0 bases and J by 9 bases, with 7 bases between them. This CDR3 has 12 amino acids. Germline V CDR1 and CDR2: SGHRS, YFSETQ. CDR3 amino acids: CASSLGNFEQFF. The CDR3 bases are TGCGCCAGCAGCTTGGGGAACTTTGAGCAGTTCTTC. Full variable domain (rest looked up from reference TRBV5-1 and TRBJ2-1): KAGVTQTPRYLIKTRGQQVTLSCSPISGHRSVSWYQQTPGQGLQFLFEYFSETQRNKGNFPGRFSGRQFSNSRSEMNVSTLELGDSALYLCASSLGNFEQFFGPGTRLTVL.

The rearrangement joins TRBV6-1 to TRBJ2-2, with D possibly matching TRBD2 (6 bases). Germline loops: CDR1 MNHNS, CDR2 SASEGT. The CDR3 loop spans 14 amino acids. The V end was cut by 6 bases, the J end by 2 bases, with 10 bases between. The CDR3 here is CASRAGFNTGELFF. CDR3 coding DNA: TGTGCCAGCAGGGCGGGATTTAACACCGGGGAGCTGTTTTTT.

This clone was observed once. The chain combines TRBV30 with TRBJ2-2; D gene uncertain. CDR3 length: 13 amino acids. Germline values: CDR1 GTSNPN, CDR2 SVGIG (reference sequence). V lost 5 bases and J lost 7, with 14 bases in between. The CDR3 loop is CAWRQKGGGELFF. The DNA of the CDR3 is TGTGCCTGGCGCCAGAAAGGCGGCGGGGAGCTGTTTTTT.

This clone showed up just a few times. The chain joins TRBV6-5 to TRBJ2-5; 7 nucleotides line up with TRBD1. CDR3 size: 13 residues. With V trimmed by 6 bases and J by 5 bases, 6 bases remained unmatched. CDR1 is MNHEY, CDR2 SVGAGI, per germline. This chain's CDR3 is CASSERGRETQYF. In DNA form, the CDR3 reads TGTGCCAGCAGCGAAAGGGGGCGTGAGACCCAGTACTTC.